This T cell receptor (beta chain) stems from a study of cytomegalovirus exposure and HLA in healthy donors. Overall study context: Counted in an early data release were tens of millions of unique TCRs from HLA-typed donors. Regarding the study as a whole: Roughly even sequencing depth across donors was the assumption behind the presence/absence analyses. In a later analysis, HLA-associated TCR beta chains were more clonally expanded than equally common others.

The germline V gene encodes CDR1 SNHLY and CDR2 FYNNEI. The V end was cut by 0 bases, the J end by 2 bases, with 14 bases between. This CDR3 has 17 amino acids. Of note for this clone: Its antigen is not known.

The PCR made use of 60 Vbeta and 13 Jbeta primers. The repertoire was sequenced with immunoSEQ multiplex PCR; TCRdb's copy has only in-frame clones and lacks some. The data contain some 130,000 clones, 60% to 80% of them seen just once; the ten biggest clones take up around 3.6%. This receptor was taken from a male donor in good health and CMV-seronegative. What was sequenced was PBMCs. This chain uses TRBV2 with TRBJ1-5; TRBD1 might be the D (6 bases). The CDR3 reads CASSEAGTGWGNQPQHF. The CDR3 coding sequence is TGTGCCAGCAGTGAAGCGGGAACAGGGTGGGGCAATCAGCCCCAGCATTTT.